This T cell receptor (beta chain) was identified during a study of neurological immune-mediated disorders. The CDR3 has 13 amino acids. Germline loops: CDR1 SEHNR, CDR2 FQNEAQ (reference sequence). Trimming stripped 5 bases from V and 7 bases from J, with 12 bases between. Synthesis of cDNA was carried out by template-switch 5'RACE. The reaction used 10-nucleotide random UMIs. TCRdb ran MiXCR on the 5' RACE reads and lists one entry per CDR3 protein. The sample has 60,000 to 85,000 distinct CDR3 sequences; 5.2% are singletons. As concerns this clonotype: The antigen is unknown. With a much larger clone just one base away, this may be a read error.

Study observations and caveats: The multiple sclerosis repertoire cluster showed no association with any clinical or MRI feature. The authors stated that larger cohorts are needed.

The clonotype originates from a man between 18 and 29 years old with multiple sclerosis. The chain uses TRBV7-9 and TRBJ2-1; D not resolved. Material for sequencing was PBMCs. CDR3 nucleotide sequence: TGTGCCAGCAGCCCTGCCACCTTTAATGAGCAGTTCTTC. As protein: CASSPATFNEQFF. Based on the CDR3 plus reference TRBV7-9 and TRBJ2-1, the full variable domain is DTGVSQNPRHKITKRGQNVTFRCDPISEHNRLYWYRQTLGQGPEFLTYFQNEAQLEKSRLLSDRFSAERPKGSFSTLEIQRTEQGDSAMYLCASSPATFNEQFFGPGTRLTVL.